Below, one T cell receptor (beta chain) is given with its context. The entry originates in a study of blood T cell repertoires in COVID-19. TCRdb's table, derived via immunoSEQ multiplex PCR, lists solely in-frame clones and lacks some. Of about 150,000 clones in the sample, roughly nine tenths were seen once. The origin of this receptor is a man aged 50 to 60 with acute or convalescent COVID-19. Input material: peripheral blood.

DNA of the CDR3: TGCAGCGTTGAAGAGGGGGACAGGGTCTACAATGAGCAGTTCTTC. Protein: CSVEEGDRVYNEQFF. The V and J genes are TRBV29-1 and TRBJ2-1, with 9 bases identical to TRBD1. The CDR3 runs to 15 residues. Germline values: CDR1 SQVTM, CDR2 ANQGSEA. The V gene end was trimmed by 0 bases and the J gene end by 3 bases; junction bases not matched to a gene: 3.